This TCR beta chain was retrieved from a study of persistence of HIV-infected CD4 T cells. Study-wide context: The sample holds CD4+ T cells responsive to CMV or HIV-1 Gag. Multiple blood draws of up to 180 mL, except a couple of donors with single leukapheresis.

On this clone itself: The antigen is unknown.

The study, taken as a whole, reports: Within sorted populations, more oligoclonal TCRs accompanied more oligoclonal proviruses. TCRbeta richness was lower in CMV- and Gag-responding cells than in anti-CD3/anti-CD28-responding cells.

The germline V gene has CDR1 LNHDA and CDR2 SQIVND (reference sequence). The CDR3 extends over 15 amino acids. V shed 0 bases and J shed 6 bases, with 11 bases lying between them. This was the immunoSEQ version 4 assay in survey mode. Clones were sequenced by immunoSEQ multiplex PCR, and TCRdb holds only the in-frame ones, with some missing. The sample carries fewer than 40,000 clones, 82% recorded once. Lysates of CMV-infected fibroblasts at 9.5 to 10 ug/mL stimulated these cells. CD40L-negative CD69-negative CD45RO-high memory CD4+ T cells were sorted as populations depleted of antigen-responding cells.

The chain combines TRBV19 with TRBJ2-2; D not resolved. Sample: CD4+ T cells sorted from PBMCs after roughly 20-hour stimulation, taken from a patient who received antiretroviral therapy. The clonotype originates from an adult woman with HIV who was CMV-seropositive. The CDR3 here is CASSIDHGLSGELFF. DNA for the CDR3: TGTGCCAGTAGTATAGATCATGGCCTTTCCGGGGAGCTGTTTTTT.